A single sample is the source of the 25 T cell receptor beta chains below, sequenced in a study of T cell responses to AZD1222 COVID-19 vaccine. Clones were read by immunoSEQ multiplex PCR, and TCRdb kept only the in-frame ones, dropping some. Among about 120,000 clones listed, about 90% were seen once. Material: peripheral blood, obtained on day 0 of AZD1222 vaccination. The source is an adult in good health.

The chain carries TRBV12-3 or TRBV12-4 and TRBJ1-1, with a weak D call TRBD1 (5 bases). V lost 6 bases and J lost 6, with 14 bases in between. This CDR3 region has 13 residues. The CDR3 sequence is CASRQGRGAEAFF. CDR3 in DNA: TGTGCCAGCAGGCAGGGCCGCGGGGCTGAAGCTTTCTTT.

V and J are TRBV4-2 and TRBJ1-4, with a tentative D call TRBD1 (6 bases). Trimming stripped 1 base from V and 0 bases from J, with 12 bases between. Germline V CDR1 and CDR2: LGHNA, YNFKEQ. CDR3 length equals 17 residues. The CDR3 loop reads CASSQGPGAATNEKLFF. Written as DNA, the CDR3 is TGTGCCAGCAGCCAAGGGCCGGGGGCTGCAACTAATGAAAAACTGTTTTTT.

The V gene is TRBV7-3, the J gene TRBJ1-1; 8 nucleotides match TRBD1. The CDR3 is made up of 14 amino acids. Germline trimming cut 5 bases from V and 4 bases from J; bases unmatched to any gene: 6. Germline loops: CDR1 SGHTA, CDR2 FQGTGA. The CDR3 DNA reads as TGTGCCAGCAGCCCCCGGACAGGGACCACTGAAGCTTTCTTT. Protein sequence: CASSPRTGTTEAFF.

The chain combines TRBV7-6 with TRBJ1-2, with 10 nucleotides matching TRBD1. The germline gives CDR1 SGHVS, CDR2 FNYEAQ. There are 16 residues in the CDR3. V trimming: 0 bases; J trimming: 4 bases; junction bases outside the gene matches: 5. The CDR3 sequence: CASSLAGDRGAYGYTF. The DNA for the CDR3 is TGTGCCAGCAGCTTAGCGGGGGACAGGGGTGCCTATGGCTACACCTTC.

CDR3 loop: CASSQGQGRNSPLHF. CDR3 in DNA: TGTGCCAGCAGCCAAGGACAGGGGCGGAATTCACCCCTCCACTTT. The chain couples TRBV14 to TRBJ1-6; 8 nucleotides line up with TRBD1. Germline CDR1 and CDR2: SGHDN and FVKESK. V gave up 1 base and J gave up 7 bases; unmatched junction bases: 3. This CDR3 is built from 15 residues.

The rearrangement links TRBV2 to TRBJ2-5, with D unresolved. CDR3 length equals 14 residues. Deletions cut 6 bases from V and 5 bases from J, with 16 bases between. Germline CDR1 reads SNHLY; CDR2 reads FYNNEI. The CDR3 loop reads CASRGYGVQETQYF. CDR3 coding DNA: TGTGCCAGCAGGGGTTATGGGGTTCAGGAGACCCAGTACTTC.

The chain recombines TRBV5-1 with TRBJ1-2; unclear D gene. V lost 4 bases and J 2 bases, leaving 9 bases between the germline ends. Germline V gene sequence: CDR1 SGHRS, CDR2 YFSETQ. The CDR3 extends over 13 amino acids. The CDR3 nucleotides read TGCGCCAGCAGCCAATATGGAAACTATGGCTACACCTTC. As protein: CASSQYGNYGYTF.

This clone was seen just once. The V and J genes are TRBV28 and TRBJ1-4; no clear D gene. V was shortened by 7 bases and J by 6 bases, with 12 bases between the two germline ends. Germline V gene data show CDR1 as MDHEN and CDR2 as SYDVKM. CDR3 length equals 13 residues. The CDR3 DNA reads TGTGCCAGCAAATCACCCCTTTATGAAAAACTGTTTTTT. This gives the protein CASKSPLYEKLFF.

This rearrangement joins TRBV7-8 to TRBJ2-1, with 8 bases that match TRBD2. Germline CDR1 and CDR2: SGHVS and FQNEAQ. The CDR3 is 16 amino acids. The V gene end was trimmed by 1 base and the J gene end by 10 bases; junction bases not matched to a gene: 12. CDR3: CASSLVGGGYLGEQFF. The CDR3 DNA is TGTGCCAGCAGCTTAGTTGGCGGGGGGTACTTAGGCGAGCAGTTCTTC.

A single count supports this clone. The rearrangement joins TRBV19 to TRBJ2-3, with a possible D match to TRBD2 (5 bases). This CDR3 has 15 residues. Trimming cost V 2 bases and J 2 bases, with 11 bases left between them. Germline V gene data show CDR1 as LNHDA and CDR2 as SQIVND (reference sequence). For the CDR3, the DNA is TGTGCCAGTAGTATACGGCGCGGGCTCACAGATACGCAGTATTTT. Amino acid sequence: CASSIRRGLTDTQYF.

This clone was recorded once. The chain is built from TRBV6-4 and TRBJ2-1; maybe TRBD1 (6 bases). The CDR3 is made up of 14 amino acids. Germline V lookup: CDR1 MRHNA, CDR2 SNTAGT. The germline V and J ends were trimmed by 2 bases and 15 bases, with 20 bases remaining between them. The CDR3: CASSDGTSSGRRFF. CDR3 nucleotides: TGTGCCAGCAGTGACGGGACAAGTTCGGGGCGGCGGTTCTTC.

This CDR3 reads CASRSRGQGGTGELFF. CDR3 nucleotides: TGTGCCAGCAGGTCCCGTGGACAGGGAGGCACCGGGGAGCTGTTTTTT. The chain is built from TRBV5-8 and TRBJ2-2, with 8 bases matching TRBD1. Germline values: CDR1 SGHTS, CDR2 YDEGEE. CDR3 length: 16 amino acids. V shed 5 bases, J shed 4 bases, and the junction held 10 bases outside the gene matches.

This chain connects TRBV5-1 to TRBJ2-7; 7 nucleotides line up with TRBD1. The CDR3 totals 14 residues. J was trimmed by 0 bases and V by 3 bases; bases with no gene match: 3. The V gene's germline CDR1 is SGHRS and CDR2 YFSETQ. The CDR3, as DNA: TGCGCCAGCAGCTCCCGGGACAGCTCCTACGAGCAGTACTTC. It encodes CASSSRDSSYEQYF.

The chain uses TRBV11-2 and TRBJ2-7; D is perhaps TRBD2 (6 bases). There are 14 residues in the CDR3. V lost 2 bases, J lost 6 bases, and 14 bases lay in between. Germline V lookup: CDR1 SGHAT, CDR2 FQNNGV. The CDR3 sequence: CASSLLLFGGEQYF. The CDR3 DNA reads as TGTGCCAGCAGCTTACTTCTCTTCGGGGGCGAGCAGTACTTC.

The rearrangement links TRBV21-1 to TRBJ2-3; the table's D call, TRBD2, was not checked against the DNA. TRBV21-1 is a pseudogene locus. There are 14 residues in the CDR3. As DNA, the CDR3 is TGTGCCAGCAGCGCCCGGGGGGCCACAGATACGCAGTATTTT. This sequence encodes CASSARGATDTQYF.

This chain uses TRBV6-5 with TRBJ1-1; maybe TRBD1 (5 bases). CDR1 and CDR2 from the germline V gene are MNHEY and SVGAGI. V lost 10 bases, J lost 1 base, and 10 bases lay in between. This CDR3 comprises 12 residues. The CDR3 DNA follows: TGTGCCACGGGGCCCAGGAACACTGAAGCTTTCTTT. This translates into CATGPRNTEAFF.

This rearrangement joins TRBV5-5 to TRBJ1-2; tentatively, D is TRBD1 (6 bases). Germline V gene lookup returns CDR1 SGHKS and CDR2 YYEKEE (reference sequence). This CDR3 has 15 amino acids. The V end was cut by 0 bases, the J end by 3 bases, with 12 bases between. The chain's CDR3 is CASSLDLDSYYGYTF. The CDR3 DNA sequence: TGTGCCAGCAGCTTGGATTTGGACAGCTACTATGGCTACACCTTC.

This clone has only one observation. The V call is TRBV3-1 (or the pseudogene TRBV3-2), the J call TRBJ1-2; TRBD1 might be the D (6 bases). The CDR3 sequence is 14 residues long. Per germline, CDR1 LGHDT and CDR2 YNNKEL (reference sequence). Between the trimmed V and J ends, which lost 2 bases and 5 bases, there was a span of 12 bases. This CDR3 reads CASSQTGTGYGYTF. The CDR3 nucleotides read TGTGCCAGCAGCCAAACAGGGACGGGATATGGCTACACCTTC.

The gene calls are TRBV6-5 and TRBJ2-3, with 12 nucleotides matching TRBD2. V lost 11 bases, J lost 5 bases, and 5 bases stayed unmatched. In germline, CDR1 is MNHEY, CDR2 SVGAGI. CDR3 length: 13 residues. The chain's CDR3 is CASRTSGVDTQYF. The CDR3 bases are TGTGCCTCGAGGACTAGCGGGGTAGATACGCAGTATTTT.

The V and J genes are TRBV21-1 and TRBJ2-2; the D segment call TRBD2 is taken from the table without a DNA check. TRBV21-1 is flagged as a pseudogene. The CDR3 spans 18 residues. DNA for the CDR3: TGTGCCAGCAGCAACGGCGGGCTTTGGGAAAACACCACCGGGGAGCTGTTTTTT. This translates into CASSNGGLWENTTGELFF.

This clone occurred a few times. The chain joins TRBV9 to TRBJ2-7; perhaps D is TRBD1 or TRBD2 (5 bases each). CDR3 length: 18 residues. Per the germline V gene, CDR1 is SGDLS and CDR2 is YYNGEE. V was shortened by 0 bases and J by 6 bases, with 25 bases between the two germline ends. The CDR3 spells CASSVAMGTSTILSEQYF. The CDR3 DNA sequence: TGTGCCAGCAGCGTAGCTATGGGGACCTCTACAATCCTATCCGAGCAGTACTTC.

A single count supports this clone. The J gene is TRBJ1-5, the V gene TRBV6-1, with D tentatively TRBD1 (5 bases). The CDR3 has 15 residues. V gave up 2 bases and J gave up 0 bases, with 8 bases separating them. Looked up from germline, CDR1 is MNHNS and CDR2 is SASEGT. CDR3 loop: CASSENRYSNQPQHF. In DNA form, the CDR3 reads TGTGCCAGCAGTGAAAACAGGTATAGCAATCAGCCCCAGCATTTT.

This rearrangement joins TRBV18 to TRBJ2-1, with 11 nucleotides matching TRBD2. CDR1 KGHSH and CDR2 LQKENI come from the germline V gene. V dropped 2 bases and J dropped 8; count of bases not matched to a gene: 5. This CDR3 comprises 15 residues. CDR3 nucleotide sequence: TGTGCCAGCTCACCAGGGGTACTAGCGGGAGATGAGCAGTTCTTC. Its protein product is CASSPGVLAGDEQFF.

This chain connects TRBV30 to TRBJ2-6; D is undetermined. Germline CDR1 and CDR2: GTSNPN and SVGIG (reference sequence). V gave up 0 bases and J gave up 0 bases, with 3 bases separating them. The CDR3 extends over 14 amino acids. The CDR3 sequence: CAWSVGSGANVLTF. DNA for the CDR3: TGTGCCTGGAGTGTGGGCTCTGGGGCCAACGTCCTGACTTTC.

This chain uses TRBV3-1 (or the pseudogene TRBV3-2) with TRBJ1-2; no clear D gene. Per germline, CDR1 LGHDT and CDR2 YNNKEL (reference sequence). This CDR3 region has 14 residues. V shed 1 base and J shed 4 bases, with 10 bases lying between them. The CDR3 spells CASSQGITGYGYTF. In DNA, the CDR3 is TGTGCCAGCAGCCAAGGCATCACGGGCTATGGCTACACCTTC.